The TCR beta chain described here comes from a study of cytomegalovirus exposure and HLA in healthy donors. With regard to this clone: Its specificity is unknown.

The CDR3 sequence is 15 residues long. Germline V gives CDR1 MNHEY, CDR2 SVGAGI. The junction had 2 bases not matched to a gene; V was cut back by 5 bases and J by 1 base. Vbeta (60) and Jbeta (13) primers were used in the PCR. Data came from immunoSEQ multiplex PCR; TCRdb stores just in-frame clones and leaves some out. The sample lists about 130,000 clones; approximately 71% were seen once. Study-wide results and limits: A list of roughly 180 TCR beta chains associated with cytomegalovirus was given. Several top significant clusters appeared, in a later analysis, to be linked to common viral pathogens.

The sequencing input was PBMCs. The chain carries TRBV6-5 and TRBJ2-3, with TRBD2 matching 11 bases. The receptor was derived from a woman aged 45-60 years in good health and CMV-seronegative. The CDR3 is CASSGGLAGTDTQYF. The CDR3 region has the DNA TGTGCCAGCAGTGGGGGACTAGCGGGCACAGATACGCAGTATTTT.